This T cell receptor (beta chain) was captured in a study of blood T cells in healthy people across ages. The study isolated at least 7 million PBMCs from each sample. A sample-barcoded 5' primer and a J-beta primer mix were used in a second PCR of about 7 to 12 cycles. TCRdb called the 5' RACE reads again in MiXCR, with one record for every CDR3 protein. The data contain fewer than 800,000 distinct CDR3 sequences, 25% of them singletons. Notes on this clonotype: Germline and junction disagree at one end, which may indicate a read error.

Germline V gene data show CDR1 as SSHAT and CDR2 as FNYEAQ (reference sequence). This CDR3 has 15 amino acids. These data are also associated with another study on T cells of mothers and their children.

The source material was blood. The chain has TRBV7-7 and TRBJ2-5; D is possibly TRBD1 (5 bases). The receptor was isolated from a boy younger than 18 in good health. CDR3 sequence reads: CASSFGGQAQETQYF. In DNA, the CDR3 is TGTGCTAGCAGCTTTGGCGGACAAGCCCAAGAGACCCAGTACTTC.